These T cell receptor beta chains were read from a single sample in a study of T cells in Graves' hyperthyroidism and ophthalmopathy. MiXCR, applied by TCRdb to the multiplex PCR reads, yields one record per CDR3 protein. This sample yields fewer than 350,000 distinct CDR3 sequences, of which roughly 15% are seen a single time; over 25% belongs to the top ten. The sample consisted of blood. These receptors all stem from a woman aged 50 to 65 with Graves' hyperthyroidism that later progressed to Graves' ophthalmopathy. The CDR3 runs from the conserved cysteine through the conserved F or W. A D gene is named only where the DNA matches it firmly. For some rows the clone size is stated as once, few or many, or as a class when expanded; others skip it.

>TRBJ2-1|TRBV5-1|.|many
CASSRASYNEQFF
TGCGCCAGCAGTCGGGCCTCCTACAATGAGCAGTTCTTC
>TRBJ1-1|TRBV6-1|.|many
CASIWKGTEAFF
TGTGCCAGCATTTGGAAGGGCACTGAAGCTTTCTTT
>TRBJ2-2|TRBV28|TRBD1|.
CASSSTGDRELFF
TGTGCCAGCAGCTCGACAGGGGACCGGGAGCTGTTTTTT
>TRBJ2-3|TRBV28|.|many
CASSSPPRSYTQYF
TGTGCCAGCAGTTCCCCGCCCCGTTCTTATACGCAGTATTTT
>TRBJ2-7|TRBV29-1|.|many
CSVETVYEQYF
TGCAGCGTTGAAACAGTGTACGAGCAGTACTTC
>TRBJ2-5|TRBV5-1|.|few
CASSLGVYQETQYF
TGCGCCAGCAGCTTGGGAGTGTACCAAGAGACCCAGTACTTC
>TRBJ2-1|TRBV11-2|.|many
CASSWKDAYNEQFF
TGTGCCAGCAGCTGGAAAGATGCCTACAATGAGCAGTTCTTC
>TRBJ2-1|TRBV7-3|.|few
CASSGVASYNEQFF
TGTGCCAGCAGTGGTGTCGCCTCCTACAATGAGCAGTTCTTC
>TRBJ1-2|TRBV20-1|TRBD1|many
CSATGFGYGYTF
TGCAGTGCGACAGGGTTCGGCTATGGCTACACCTTC
>TRBJ1-6|TRBV12-3/TRBV12-4|.|many
CASTQGYVRSPLHF
TGTGCCAGCACCCAAGGTTATGTACGTTCACCCCTCCACTTT
>TRBJ2-5|TRBV6-1|.|many
CASSEVSGTVRSETQYF
TGTGCCAGCAGTGAAGTTTCCGGGACTGTACGCTCAGAGACCCAGTACTTC
>TRBJ2-1|TRBV27|TRBD2|many
CASSSGTRRFF
TGTGCCAGCAGCTCCGGGACTAGAAGGTTCTTC
>TRBJ2-7|TRBV28|TRBD1|many
CASSSISFRGLLPYEQYF
TGTGCCAGCAGTTCAATTTCTTTTAGGGGGCTTCTTCCCTACGAGCAGTACTTC
>TRBJ1-3|TRBV28|.|few
CASRDVHVRNTIYF
TGTGCCAGCAGGGACGTCCATGTTAGAAACACCATATATTTT
>TRBJ2-3|TRBV20-1|.|many
CSARDGTSLDTQYF
TGCAGTGCTAGGGACGGGACTTCCTTGGATACGCAGTATTTT
>TRBJ1-5|TRBV2|TRBD1|many
CASTGQPNQPQHF
TGTGCCAGTACGGGACAGCCCAATCAGCCCCAGCATTTT
>TRBJ2-5|TRBV5-1|.|many
CASSLGVQETQYF
TGTGCCAGCAGCTTAGGTGTACAAGAGACCCAGTACTTC
>TRBJ2-7|TRBV5-6|.|.
CASSAWLYMGRYEQYF
TGTGCCAGCAGCGCTTGGTTGTATATGGGGCGCTACGAGCAGTACTTC
>TRBJ2-5|TRBV28|.|.
CASRETDLRETQYF
TGTGCCAGCAGGGAGACAGACCTCCGGGAGACCCAGTACTTC